This T cell receptor beta chain is from a study of CD4 T cells in relation to SARS-CoV-2 and coronaviruses. Details on this clone: The antigen remains undetermined.

The CDR3 extends over 13 amino acids. Germline CDR1 LNHDA, CDR2 SQIVND (reference sequence). Trimming removed 6 bases at V and 7 bases at J, with 16 bases between. The unexposed donors gave CD4+ T cells in about 2011-2018, prior to COVID-19. CD4+ T cells were isolated from the cells after 10 days of culture. The data were produced by immunoSEQ multiplex PCR, yet TCRdb's version contains in-frame clones alone and is incomplete. The data hold around 23,000 clones, with 65% to 80% observed a single time. The V and J genes are TRBV19 and TRBJ2-7; D is ambiguous. Sequenced input: CD4+ T cells from PBMCs, cultured in vitro. The sequence derives from a human donor in good health. The CDR3 nucleotides are TGTGCCAGTAGCCAGTTAGAGGTGGGGGAGCAGTACTTC. It encodes CASSQLEVGEQYF. Full variable domain (remainder filled in from reference TRBV19 and TRBJ2-7): DGGITQSPKYLFRKEGQNVTLSCEQNLNHDAMYWYRQDPGQGLRLIYYSQIVNDFQKGDIAEGYSVSREKKESFPLTVTSAQKNPTAFYLCASSQLEVGEQYFGPGTRLTVT.